The present T cell receptor (beta chain) was sequenced within a study of beta chain features in type 1 diabetes. Broader study findings: Shorter templates might be favored by PCR, equally in patients and controls. Whether TCRB rearrangement is influenced by HLA type was left unresolved in this analysis. VDJ junctions from patients with type 1 diabetes contained fewer insertions and more deletions. Moderate yet significant TCRB CDR3 shortening was seen in Type 1 diabetes patients in all four CD4+ subsets.

Points on this clone: Its specificity is unknown.

Over 95% purity was reached by all sorted populations. Sequenced material consisted of expressed TCRB transcripts (all of the isolated RNA was reverse transcribed). Clones were sequenced by immunoSEQ multiplex PCR, and TCRdb holds only the in-frame ones, with some missing. The sample contains 100,000 to 150,000 clones, 15% to 20% of which appear only once. Material: central memory CD4+ T cells from blood. The receptor comes from a man between 18 and 35 years old with type 1 diabetes.

CDR3 sequence: CAWSTPGGFYGYTF. The CDR3 DNA sequence: TGTGCCTGGAGTACCCCCGGGGGCTTTTATGGCTACACCTTC. The V call is TRBV30, the J call TRBJ1-2, with D perhaps TRBD1 (6 bases). The ends were cut back, 2 bases at V and 5 bases at J, with 15 bases in the middle. The V gene's germline CDR1 is GTSNPN and CDR2 SVGIG (reference sequence). CDR3 size: 14 residues.